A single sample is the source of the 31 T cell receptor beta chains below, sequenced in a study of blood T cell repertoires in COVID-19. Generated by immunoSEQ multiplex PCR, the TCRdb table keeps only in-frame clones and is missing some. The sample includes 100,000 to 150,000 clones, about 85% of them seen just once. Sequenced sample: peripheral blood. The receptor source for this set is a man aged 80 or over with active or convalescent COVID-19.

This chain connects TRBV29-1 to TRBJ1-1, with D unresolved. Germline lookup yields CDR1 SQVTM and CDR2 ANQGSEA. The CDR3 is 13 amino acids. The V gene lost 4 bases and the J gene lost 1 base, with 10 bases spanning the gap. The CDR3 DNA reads TGCAGCGTTGGTTTCCGGGGGAACACTGAAGCTTTCTTT. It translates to CSVGFRGNTEAFF. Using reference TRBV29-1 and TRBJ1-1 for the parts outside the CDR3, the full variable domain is SAVISQKPSRDICQRGTSLTIQCQVDSQVTMMFWYRQQPGQSLTLIATANQGSEATYESGFVIDKFPISRPNLTFSTLTVSNMSPEDSSIYLCSVGFRGNTEAFFGQGTRLTVV.

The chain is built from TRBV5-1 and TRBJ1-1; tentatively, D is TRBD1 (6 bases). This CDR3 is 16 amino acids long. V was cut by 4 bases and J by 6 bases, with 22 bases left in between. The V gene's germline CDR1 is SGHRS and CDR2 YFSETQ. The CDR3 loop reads CASSPRDTGIRAEAFF. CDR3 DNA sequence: TGCGCCAGCAGCCCAAGGGACACGGGAATTAGGGCTGAAGCTTTCTTT.

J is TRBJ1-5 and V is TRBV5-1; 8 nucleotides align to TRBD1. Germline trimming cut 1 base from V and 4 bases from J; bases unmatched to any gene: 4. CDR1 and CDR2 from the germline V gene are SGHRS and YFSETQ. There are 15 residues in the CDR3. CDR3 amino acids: CASSLRQGLNQPQHF. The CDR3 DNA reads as TGCGCCAGCAGCTTGCGACAGGGGTTAAATCAGCCCCAGCATTTT.

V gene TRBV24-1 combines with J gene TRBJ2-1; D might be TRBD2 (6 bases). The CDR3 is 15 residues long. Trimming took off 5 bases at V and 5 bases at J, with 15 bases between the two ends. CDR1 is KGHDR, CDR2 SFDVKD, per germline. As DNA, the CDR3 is TGTGCCACCAGTGCTCCGGGGGTCTTCGACAATGAGCAGTTCTTC. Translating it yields CATSAPGVFDNEQFF.

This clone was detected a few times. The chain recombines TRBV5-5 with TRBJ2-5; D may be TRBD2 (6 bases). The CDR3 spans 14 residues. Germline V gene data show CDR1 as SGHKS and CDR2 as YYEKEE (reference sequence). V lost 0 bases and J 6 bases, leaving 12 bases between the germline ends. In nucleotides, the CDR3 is TGTGCCAGCAGCTTGGAGGAGGGAAGGAAGACCCAGTACTTC. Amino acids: CASSLEEGRKTQYF.

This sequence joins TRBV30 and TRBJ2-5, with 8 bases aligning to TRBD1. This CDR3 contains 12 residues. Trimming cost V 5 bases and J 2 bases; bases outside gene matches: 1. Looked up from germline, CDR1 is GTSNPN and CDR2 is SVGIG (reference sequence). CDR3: CAWGTGQETQYF. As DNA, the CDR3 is TGTGCCTGGGGGACAGGTCAAGAGACCCAGTACTTC.

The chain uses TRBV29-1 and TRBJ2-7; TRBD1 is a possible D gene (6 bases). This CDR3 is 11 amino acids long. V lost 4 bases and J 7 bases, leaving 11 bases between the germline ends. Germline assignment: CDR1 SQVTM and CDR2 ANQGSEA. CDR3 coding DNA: TGCAGCGTTGGGGGGCCTCGGGAGCAGTACTTC. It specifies CSVGGPREQYF.

In nucleotides, the CDR3 is TGTGCCATCAGTGAGGGGTCAGGGGCGAACACTGAAGCTTTCTTT. This translates into CAISEGSGANTEAFF. V and J are TRBV10-3 and TRBJ1-1; perhaps TRBD1 as D (6 bases). V was cut by 2 bases and J by 1 base, with 11 bases left in between. This CDR3 contains 15 residues. Germline CDR1 is ENHRY and CDR2 is SYGVKD.

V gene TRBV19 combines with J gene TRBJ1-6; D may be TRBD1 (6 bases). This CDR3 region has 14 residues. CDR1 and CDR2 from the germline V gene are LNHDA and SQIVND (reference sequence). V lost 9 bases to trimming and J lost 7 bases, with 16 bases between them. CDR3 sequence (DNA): TGTGCCAGCCGATACAGGGATCACAATTCACCCCTCCACTTT. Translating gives CASRYRDHNSPLHF.

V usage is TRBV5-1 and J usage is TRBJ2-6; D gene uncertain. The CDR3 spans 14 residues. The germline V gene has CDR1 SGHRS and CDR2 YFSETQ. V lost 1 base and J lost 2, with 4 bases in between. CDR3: CASSLRAGANVLTF. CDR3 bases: TGCGCCAGCAGCTTGCGGGCTGGGGCCAACGTCCTGACTTTC.

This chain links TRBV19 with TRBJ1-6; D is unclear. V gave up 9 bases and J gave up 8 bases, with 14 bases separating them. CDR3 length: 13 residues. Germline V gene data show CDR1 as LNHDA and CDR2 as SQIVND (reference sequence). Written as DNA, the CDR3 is TGTGCCAGCTCGGGAATGATAGATTCACCCCTCCACTTT. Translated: CASSGMIDSPLHF.

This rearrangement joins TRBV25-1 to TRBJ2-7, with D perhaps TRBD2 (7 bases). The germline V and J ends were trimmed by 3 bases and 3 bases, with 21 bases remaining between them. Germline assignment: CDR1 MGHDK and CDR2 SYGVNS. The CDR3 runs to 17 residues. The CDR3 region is CASSETSTSGGHYEQYF. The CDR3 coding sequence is TGTGCCAGCAGTGAGACATCAACCTCCGGGGGGCACTACGAGCAGTACTTC.

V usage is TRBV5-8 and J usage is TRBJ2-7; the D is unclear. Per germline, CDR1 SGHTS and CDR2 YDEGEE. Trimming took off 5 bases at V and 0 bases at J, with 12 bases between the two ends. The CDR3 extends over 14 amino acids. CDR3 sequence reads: CASSSLMSSYEQYF. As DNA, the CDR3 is TGTGCCAGCAGTTCTCTCATGAGCTCCTACGAGCAGTACTTC.

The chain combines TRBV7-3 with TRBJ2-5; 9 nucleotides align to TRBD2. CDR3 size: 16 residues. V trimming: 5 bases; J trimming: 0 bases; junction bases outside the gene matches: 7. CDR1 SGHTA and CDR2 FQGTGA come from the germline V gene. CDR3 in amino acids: CASSPPQRGDQETQYF. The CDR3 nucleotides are TGTGCCAGCAGCCCGCCCCAGCGGGGGGACCAAGAGACCCAGTACTTC.

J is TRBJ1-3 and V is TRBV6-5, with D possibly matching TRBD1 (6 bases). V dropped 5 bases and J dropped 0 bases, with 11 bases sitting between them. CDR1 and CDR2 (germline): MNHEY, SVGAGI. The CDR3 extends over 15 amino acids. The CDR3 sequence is CASSPRTDSGNTIYF. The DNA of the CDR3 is TGTGCCAGCAGTCCCCGGACAGACTCTGGAAACACCATATATTTT.

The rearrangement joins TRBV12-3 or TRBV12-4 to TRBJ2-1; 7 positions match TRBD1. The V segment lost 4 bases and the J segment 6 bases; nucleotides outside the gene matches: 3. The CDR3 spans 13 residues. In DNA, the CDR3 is TGTGCCAGCAGTTCGACAGGGTCCAATGAGCAGTTCTTC. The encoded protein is CASSSTGSNEQFF.

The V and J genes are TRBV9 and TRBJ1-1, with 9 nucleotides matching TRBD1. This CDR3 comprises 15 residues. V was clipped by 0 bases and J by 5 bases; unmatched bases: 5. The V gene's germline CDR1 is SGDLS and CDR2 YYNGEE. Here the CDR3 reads CASSVEQGAKTEAFF. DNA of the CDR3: TGTGCCAGCAGCGTAGAACAGGGGGCGAAAACTGAAGCTTTCTTT. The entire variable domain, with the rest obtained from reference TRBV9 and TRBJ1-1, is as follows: DSGVTQTPKHLITATGQRVTLRCSPRSGDLSVYWYQQSLDQGLQFLIQYYNGEERAKGNILERFSAQQFPDLHSELNLSSLELGDSALYFCASSVEQGAKTEAFFGQGTRLTVV.

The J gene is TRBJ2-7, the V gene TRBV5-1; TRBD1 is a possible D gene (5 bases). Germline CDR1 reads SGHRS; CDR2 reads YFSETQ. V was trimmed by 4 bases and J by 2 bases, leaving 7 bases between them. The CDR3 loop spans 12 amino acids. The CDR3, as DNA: TGCGCCAGCAGCCGGACAACCTACGAGCAGTACTTC. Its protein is CASSRTTYEQYF.

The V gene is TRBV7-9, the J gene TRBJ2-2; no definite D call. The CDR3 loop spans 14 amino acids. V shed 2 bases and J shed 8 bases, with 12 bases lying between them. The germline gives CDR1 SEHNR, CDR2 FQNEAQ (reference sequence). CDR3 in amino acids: CASSLPWARGELFF. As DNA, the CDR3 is TGTGCCAGCAGCTTACCGTGGGCTCGGGGGGAGCTGTTTTTT.

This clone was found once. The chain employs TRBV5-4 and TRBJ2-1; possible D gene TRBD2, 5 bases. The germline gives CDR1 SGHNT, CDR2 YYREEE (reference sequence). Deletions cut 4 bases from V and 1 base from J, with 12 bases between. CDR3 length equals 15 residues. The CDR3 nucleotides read TGTGCCAGCAGCCCCGGGATCCTATCCTACAATGAGCAGTTCTTC. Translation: CASSPGILSYNEQFF.

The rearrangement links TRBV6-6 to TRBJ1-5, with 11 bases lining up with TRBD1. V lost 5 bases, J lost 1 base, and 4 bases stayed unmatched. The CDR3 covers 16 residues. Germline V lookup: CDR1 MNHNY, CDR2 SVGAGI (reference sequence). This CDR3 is CASSRTGGGSNQPQHF. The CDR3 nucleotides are TGTGCCAGCAGTCGGACAGGGGGCGGGAGCAATCAGCCCCAGCATTTT.

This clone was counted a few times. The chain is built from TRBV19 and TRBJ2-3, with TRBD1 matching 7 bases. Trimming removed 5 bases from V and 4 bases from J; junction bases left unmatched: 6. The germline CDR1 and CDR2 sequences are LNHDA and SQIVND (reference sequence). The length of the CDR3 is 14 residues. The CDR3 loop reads CASSPIDRADTQYF. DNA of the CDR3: TGTGCCAGTAGTCCCATAGACAGGGCAGATACGCAGTATTTT.

CDR3 sequence (DNA): TGTGCCAGCAGCCAAGAACGGAGCCACTACACCTTC. This codes for CASSQERSHYTF. The chain employs TRBV3-1 (or the pseudogene TRBV3-2) and TRBJ1-2, with D uncertain. Germline V CDR1 and CDR2: LGHDT, YNNKEL (reference sequence). The CDR3 is 12 residues long. Trimming pared 0 bases from V and 10 bases from J, leaving 9 bases between.

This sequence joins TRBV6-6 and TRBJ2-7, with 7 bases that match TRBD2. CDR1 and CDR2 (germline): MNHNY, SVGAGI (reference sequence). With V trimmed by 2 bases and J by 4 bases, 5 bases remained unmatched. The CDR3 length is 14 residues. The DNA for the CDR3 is TGTGCCAGCAGTTACCTGGGAGGGAGTTACGAGCAGTACTTC. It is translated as CASSYLGGSYEQYF.

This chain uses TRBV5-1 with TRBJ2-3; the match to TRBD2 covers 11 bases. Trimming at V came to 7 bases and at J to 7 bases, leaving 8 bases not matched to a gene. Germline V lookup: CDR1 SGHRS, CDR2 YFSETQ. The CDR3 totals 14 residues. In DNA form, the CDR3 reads TGCGCCAGCGGCCCGTCTAGCGGGGGGTATACGCAGTATTTT. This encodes CASGPSSGGYTQYF.

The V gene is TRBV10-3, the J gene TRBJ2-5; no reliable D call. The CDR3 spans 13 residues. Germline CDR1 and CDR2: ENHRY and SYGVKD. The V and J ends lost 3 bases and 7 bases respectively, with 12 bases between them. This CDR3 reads CAISDPPVGTQYF. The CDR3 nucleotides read TGTGCCATCAGTGACCCCCCAGTTGGGACCCAGTACTTC.

CDR3 nucleotides: TGCAGCGTTGAAGTACAGGGGGAAGAGCAGTTCTTC. As protein: CSVEVQGEEQFF. V usage is TRBV29-1 and J usage is TRBJ2-1; TRBD1 matches at 8 bases. V lost 1 base and J lost 10; bases outside the gene matches: 3. This CDR3 region has 12 residues. From germline, CDR1 is SQVTM and CDR2 ANQGSEA.

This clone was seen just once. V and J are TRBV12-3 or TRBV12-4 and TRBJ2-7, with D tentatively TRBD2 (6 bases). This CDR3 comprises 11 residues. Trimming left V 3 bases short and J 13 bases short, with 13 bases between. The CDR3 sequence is CASSFTSPKYF. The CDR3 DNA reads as TGTGCCAGCAGTTTTACTAGCCCTAAATACTTC.

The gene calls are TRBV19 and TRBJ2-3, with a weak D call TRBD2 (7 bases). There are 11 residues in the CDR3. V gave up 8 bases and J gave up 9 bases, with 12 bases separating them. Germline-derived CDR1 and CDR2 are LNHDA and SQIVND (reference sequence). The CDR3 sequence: CASEWGGTQYF. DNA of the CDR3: TGTGCCAGTGAGTGGGGGGGCACGCAGTATTTT.

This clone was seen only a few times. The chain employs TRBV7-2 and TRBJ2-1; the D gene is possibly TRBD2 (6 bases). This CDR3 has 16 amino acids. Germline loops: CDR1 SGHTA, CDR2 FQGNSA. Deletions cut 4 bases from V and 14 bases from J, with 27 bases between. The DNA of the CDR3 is TGTGCCAGCAGCTCAACCCCTCCCCTCTCGGGGGTCCCAGAGTTCTTC. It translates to CASSSTPPLSGVPEFF. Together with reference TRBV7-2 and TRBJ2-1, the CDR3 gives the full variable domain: GAGVSQSPSNKVTEKGKDVELRCDPISGHTALYWYRQSLGQGLEFLIYFQGNSAPDKSGLPSDRFSAERTGGSVSTLTIQRTQQEDSAVYLCASSSTPPLSGVPEFFGPGTRLTVL.

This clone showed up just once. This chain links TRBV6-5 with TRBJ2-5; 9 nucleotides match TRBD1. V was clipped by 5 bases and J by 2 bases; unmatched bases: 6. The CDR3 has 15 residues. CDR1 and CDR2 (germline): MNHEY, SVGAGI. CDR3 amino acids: CASSPRTGEQETQYF. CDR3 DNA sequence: TGTGCCAGCAGTCCAAGGACAGGGGAGCAAGAGACCCAGTACTTC.